What follows describes a single T cell receptor (beta chain). The target antigen is unknown. With V trimmed by 6 bases and J by 7 bases, 12 bases remained unmatched. Germline V gene data show CDR1 as SGHTA and CDR2 as FQGNSA. This CDR3 is built from 16 residues. These data originate in a study of cytomegalovirus exposure and HLA in healthy donors. Study-wide results and caveats: In a later analysis, the majority of CMV-associated beta chains seemingly showed HLA restriction. Other equally common chains were less clonally expanded than HLA-associated TCR beta chains, a later analysis showed.

The primer mix had 60 Vbeta and 13 Jbeta primers. Libraries were prepared by immunoSEQ multiplex PCR; TCRdb keeps only in-frame clonotypes and omits some of them. Seen here are around 100,000 clones, about 79% observed once, and the top ten hold over 4%. Sequences were obtained from PBMCs. This rearrangement joins TRBV7-2 to TRBJ2-3; 11 bases are shared with TRBD2. The receptor was isolated from a female donor in good health and CMV-seropositive. The CDR3 sequence: CASRPTGTSGPNTQYF. CDR3 nucleotide sequence: TGTGCCAGCAGGCCGACCGGGACTAGCGGCCCGAATACGCAGTATTTT.